Below, one T cell receptor beta chain is given with its context. Its cognate antigen is unknown. These data originate in a study of cytomegalovirus exposure and HLA in healthy donors. The wider study: Unique TCR beta sequences numbering approximately 120 million came from 150 million to 200 million T cells in an earlier analysis.

Study observations and caveats: Analysis was carried out at a later point, and it linked a missense DCLRE1C variant to TCR beta V- and J-gene trimming. TCR sequences were mostly rare, though some public TCRs occurred in many donors.

Amplification used 60 Vbeta primers and 13 Jbeta primers. TCRdb's table, derived via immunoSEQ multiplex PCR, lists solely in-frame clones and lacks some. The table records under 200,000 clones, about 70% of them present only once. The CDR3 consists of 19 residues. Trimming cost V 1 base and J 2 bases; bases outside gene matches: 13. Germline V CDR1 and CDR2: SGHVS, FQNEAQ. The rearrangement links TRBV7-8 to TRBJ1-5, with TRBD1 identical over 8 bases. This TCR was sampled from a woman between 18 and 29 years old in good health and CMV-seropositive. The sample comprised PBMCs. CDR3 loop: CASSLVTRGPDLGNQPQHF. CDR3 DNA sequence: TGTGCCAGCAGCTTAGTCACCAGGGGGCCGGACTTGGGCAATCAGCCCCAGCATTTT. Complete variable domain (other parts from reference TRBV7-8 and TRBJ1-5): GAGVSQSPRYKVAKRGQDVALRCDPISGHVSLFWYQQALGQGPEFLTYFQNEAQLDKSGLPSDRFFAERPEGSVSTLKIQRTQQEDSAVYLCASSLVTRGPDLGNQPQHFGDGTRLSIL.